Included here is one T cell receptor beta chain sequence, with context. Its antigen is not known. Given a much more abundant clone one base away, this may be a read error. This likely comes from a read error, as the CDR3 has no conserved phenylalanine or tryptophan at its end. The sample belongs to a study of T cells in Graves' hyperthyroidism and ophthalmopathy. Notes on the study in general: Blood shared most expanded thyroid clonotypes above 0.001. From stable hyperthyroidism, ophthalmopathy was separated by a 13 V-J model.

Amplified TCR beta CDR3 regions came from RNA transcripts. TCR CDR3 underwent first-round RT-PCR with the HTBI primer set. TCRdb recomputed calls from the multiplex PCR reads with MiXCR, one row per CDR3 protein. The sample has 450,000 to 550,000 distinct CDR3 sequences, 24% seen once; the top ten hold about 10%. Ophthalmopathy cases scored 3 or more on the Clinical Activity Score and 4 or more on NOSPECS grade, with duration below 3 months. Diagnostic assessment was based on clinical symptoms, serum thyroxine and TRAb, thyroid ultrasound and orbital computed tomography. The specimen was blood. The sequence derives from a woman under 40 with Graves' ophthalmopathy.

The CDR3: CASSFAPGQAYGYTY. The CDR3 DNA follows: TGTGCCAGCAGTTTCGCCCCGGGACAGGCATATGGCTACACCTAC. The chain links TRBV12-3 or TRBV12-4 to TRBJ1-2, with 8 bases lining up with TRBD1. The CDR3 is made up of 15 amino acids. Germline trimming cut 3 bases from V and 5 bases from J; bases unmatched to any gene: 8.